This T cell receptor beta chain was identified during a study of cytomegalovirus exposure and HLA in healthy donors. The PCR contained 60 Vbeta and 13 Jbeta primers. Profiled with immunoSEQ multiplex PCR; TCRdb holds only in-frame clones, not every one. The table has approximately 180,000 clones, roughly four fifths seen once; the top ten hold roughly 1.5%. CDR3 length: 17 residues. Trimming cost V 5 bases and J 6 bases; bases outside gene matches: 14. The germline gives CDR1 SGHDT, CDR2 YYEEEE. The V gene is TRBV5-6, the J gene TRBJ2-1; TRBD2 matches 10 bases. The sequence was collected from a woman aged 18-35 years in good health and CMV-seronegative. The sample taken for sequencing was PBMCs. The chain's CDR3 is CASREELAGVGSNEQFF. The CDR3 nucleotides are TGTGCCAGCAGGGAGGAGCTAGCGGGAGTAGGAAGCAATGAGCAGTTCTTC.